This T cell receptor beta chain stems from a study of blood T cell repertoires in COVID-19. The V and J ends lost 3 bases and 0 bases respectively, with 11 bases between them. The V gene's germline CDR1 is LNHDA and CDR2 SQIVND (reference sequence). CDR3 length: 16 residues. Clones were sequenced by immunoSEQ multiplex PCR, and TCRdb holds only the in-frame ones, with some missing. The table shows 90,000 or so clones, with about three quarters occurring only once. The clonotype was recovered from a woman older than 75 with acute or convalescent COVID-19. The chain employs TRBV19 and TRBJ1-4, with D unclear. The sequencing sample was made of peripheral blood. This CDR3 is CASSMYGFSTNEKLFF. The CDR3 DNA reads TGTGCCAGTAGTATGTACGGGTTTTCAACTAATGAAAAACTGTTTTTT.